The 7 T cell receptor beta chains in this list originate from one sample, sequenced in a study of CD8 T cells in ankylosing spondylitis. MiXCR, run by TCRdb on the 5' RACE reads, gives a single entry per CDR3 protein. The table lists about 460,000 distinct CDR3 sequences, 5.3% of them singletons. For these receptors, no antigen is known. Study observations and caveats: Apparently characteristic of ankylosing spondylitis blood was a TCR beta motif (about eight highly homologous variants).

Sequenced material: blood, either unsorted or a sorted T cell fraction (not recorded which). All receptors come from a male donor with ankylosing spondylitis.

This clonotype was counted ten times or more. The chain combines TRBV5-1 with TRBJ2-1, with 7 positions matching TRBD2. This CDR3 contains 20 residues. V lost 4 bases to trimming and J lost 0 bases; unmatched junction nucleotides: 19. CDR1 is SGHRS and CDR2 is YFSETQ in the germline V gene. Written as DNA, the CDR3 is TGCGCCAGCAGCAGAACGGCTAGCGGACGTCTTTTGAGCTCCTACAATGAGCAGTTCTTC. This translates into CASSRTASGRLLSSYNEQFF.

There are many counts of this clonotype. The rearrangement joins TRBV5-1 to TRBJ1-2, with unresolved D. Germline V gives CDR1 SGHRS, CDR2 YFSETQ. Trimming pared 0 bases from V and 0 bases from J, leaving 9 bases between. There are 15 residues in the CDR3. The CDR3 DNA follows: TGCGCCAGCAGCTTGGGTGCAGGAGCTAACTATGGCTACACCTTC. Its translation: CASSLGAGANYGYTF.

For this clonotype: A much larger clone is a single base away; this may be a read error. The CDR3 does not end in the conserved phenylalanine or tryptophan, so this is likely a read error. The rearrangement joins TRBV12-3 or TRBV12-4 to TRBJ2-1; maybe TRBD2 (5 bases). V dropped 4 bases and J dropped 12 bases, with 13 bases sitting between them. The CDR3 is 12 amino acids. Here the CDR3 reads CASSSRIALQFL. The DNA for the CDR3 is TGTGCCAGCAGTTCCCGCATAGCGCTGCAGTTCCTC.

This clonotype came up a few times. The chain employs TRBV7-8 and TRBJ2-1; tentative D call: TRBD2 (5 bases). The germline gives CDR1 SGHVS, CDR2 FQNEAQ. The CDR3 runs 13 residues. The ends were cut back, 3 bases at V and 13 bases at J, with 16 bases in the middle. CDR3 nucleotides: TGTGCCAGCAGCTTCAAGGGTAGGGAGAGACAGTTCTTC. This translates into CASSFKGRERQFF. The whole variable domain, filled in from reference TRBV7-8 and TRBJ2-1, reads GAGVSQSPRYKVAKRGQDVALRCDPISGHVSLFWYQQALGQGPEFLTYFQNEAQLDKSGLPSDRFFAERPEGSVSTLKIQRTQQEDSAVYLCASSFKGRERQFFGPGTRLTVL.

This clonotype has only a few counts. CDR3 in amino acids: CASVGHGDYGYTF. CDR3 coding DNA: TGTGCCAGCGTTGGACATGGGGACTATGGCTACACCTTC. The chain combines TRBV27 with TRBJ1-2, with D perhaps TRBD1 (5 bases). Trimming left V 8 bases short and J 3 bases short, with 13 bases between. The germline gives CDR1 MNHEY, CDR2 SMNVEV (reference sequence). CDR3 length: 13 amino acids.

In this sample, this clonotype turned up many times. The chain links TRBV10-3 to TRBJ1-1; the match to TRBD1 covers 8 bases. Germline V gene lookup returns CDR1 ENHRY and CDR2 SYGVKD. V was pared by 10 bases and J by 1 base, with 2 bases of the junction left unmatched. The CDR3 length is 12 residues. CDR3 amino acids: CATDRGNTEAFF. The CDR3 DNA reads TGTGCCACTGACAGGGGGAACACTGAAGCTTTCTTT.

This clonotype has at least ten counts. A read error may produce the germline difference seen at one junction end. The V and J genes are TRBV5-1 and TRBJ2-3; 10 bases match TRBD2. Germline V gene lookup returns CDR1 SGHRS and CDR2 YFSETQ. The length of the CDR3 is 14 residues. Here the CDR3 DNA reads TGTGCCAGCAGTCTAGCGGGGGACACAGATACGCAGTATTTT. Encoded protein: CASSLAGDTDTQYF.